Reported below is one T cell receptor beta chain. These data come from a study of control samples from healthy donors and cancer patients. TCRdb's table, derived via immunoSEQ multiplex PCR, lists solely in-frame clones and lacks some. The table has tens of thousands of clones, around 90% seen once; the top ten hold 6%. Per germline, CDR1 MRHNA and CDR2 SNTAGT. Trimming stripped 3 bases from V and 0 bases from J, with 5 bases between. This CDR3 is 14 amino acids long. The source material was PBMCs. The chain couples TRBV6-4 to TRBJ2-2; D gene unclear. The receptor comes from a man aged 55-75 years with colorectal cancer. The CDR3 DNA reads as TGTGCCAGCAGTGAAGGGCCGAACACCGGGGAGCTGTTTTTT. Its translation: CASSEGPNTGELFF.